A selection of T cell receptor beta chains follows, all from one sample in a study of blood T cells in healthy people across ages. One entry per CDR3 protein, called by TCRdb with MiXCR from the 5' RACE reads. There are about 720,000 distinct CDR3 sequences in the sample; about a fifth occur only once, and 22% lies in the top ten. Sequencing was carried out using blood. The receptor source for this set is a man between 65 and 85 years old in good health. Each CDR3 is given with its conserved first and last residue. The D gene is left open where the match is weak. Some rows have no size entry. The others give once, few or many, or a class for an expanded clone.

d_call | j_call | v_call | clone_size | cdr3_nt | cdr3_aa
TRBD1 | TRBJ2-4 | TRBV3-1 | . | TGTGCCAGCAGGCCGGGACAGGGGTCGACCAAGTACTTC | CASRPGQGSTKYF
. | TRBJ1-1 | TRBV6-5 | . | TGTGCCAGCAGTACTAACTGGAACACTGAAGCTTTCTTT | CASSTNWNTEAFF
. | TRBJ1-1 | TRBV5-6 | . | TGTGCCAGCAGCTGGTGGGGAGGGATGAACACTGAAGCTTTCTTT | CASSWWGGMNTEAFF
TRBD1 | TRBJ1-4 | TRBV4-3 | . | TGCGCCAGCAGCCAAGACCCCGGGACAGCTTCATCTGGAGGAAAACTGTTTTTT | CASSQDPGTASSGGKLFF
. | TRBJ2-1 | TRBV7-2 | few | TGTGCCAGCAGCTTCGGCCCCGGAGGGCCGACGAATGAGCAGTTCTTC | CASSFGPGGPTNEQFF
TRBD1 | TRBJ1-1 | TRBV24-1 | . | TGTGCCACCAGTGATACGACAGGGGGGCGCAACACTGAAGCTTTCTTT | CATSDTTGGRNTEAFF
. | TRBJ2-7 | TRBV28 | . | TGTGCCAGCATTGAGGCAGGGGTGGACCCCTACGAGCAGTACTTC | CASIEAGVDPYEQYF
TRBD2 | TRBJ2-2 | TRBV5-1 | . | TGCGCCAGCAGCTTGTCTCCAGCGGGAAATGCCGGGGAGCTGTTTTTT | CASSLSPAGNAGELFF
. | TRBJ2-4 | TRBV28 | once | TGTGCCAGCAGTTTACCGCAGGGGGCCAAAAACATTCAGTACTTC | CASSLPQGAKNIQYF
TRBD1 | TRBJ2-1 | TRBV29-1 | . | TGCAGCGTTGTAGGGACAGGGGGGGATGAGCAGTTCTTC | CSVVGTGGDEQFF
. | TRBJ2-3 | TRBV12-5 | . | TGTGCTAGTGGTTGGGATGGTACGCAGTATTTT | CASGWDGTQYF
TRBD2 | TRBJ2-3 | TRBV20-1 | . | TGCAGTGCGGGGAGGACTAGCGGGAGTTTCGGTACGCAGTATTTT | CSAGRTSGSFGTQYF
TRBD2 | TRBJ2-1 | TRBV19 | . | TGTGCCAGTAGTATTTCGGCGGGAGCCACGAATGAGCAGTTCTTC | CASSISAGATNEQFF
TRBD1 | TRBJ1-1 | TRBV6-5 | few | TGTGCCAGCAGTTACCTTACAGGGGGCGGATTTGCTTTCTTT | CASSYLTGGGFAFF
. | TRBJ1-2 | TRBV6-5 | few | TGTGCCAGCAAATACCTTGAGGGGGGGAGTGGCTACACCTTC | CASKYLEGGSGYTF
. | TRBJ1-3 | TRBV20-1 | . | TGCAGTGCTAGCGGGCTCCCCGCGCATGTAGTCGACTCTGGAAACACCATATATTTT | CSASGLPAHVVDSGNTIYF
. | TRBJ1-4 | TRBV5-1 | . | TGCGCCAGCAGCTTGACAGGTTCGGGTGAAAAACTGTTTTTT | CASSLTGSGEKLFF
. | TRBJ2-5 | TRBV28 | few | TGTGCCAGCACCGACTCGTCTAAAGAGACCCAGTACTTC | CASTDSSKETQYF
. | TRBJ1-2 | TRBV6-1 | . | TGTGCCAGCAGTGAAGCGTTCGCCGGGCCTACCTATGGCTACACCTTC | CASSEAFAGPTYGYTF
. | TRBJ2-3 | TRBV3-1 | few | TGTGCCAGCAGCCAAGGACGACAGTGGACGCAGTATTTT | CASSQGRQWTQYF
. | TRBJ1-2 | TRBV11-2 | . | TGTGCCAGCAGCAGCCTGCAGGGGCCCTTCCGGGGCTACACCTTC | CASSSLQGPFRGYTF
. | TRBJ2-5 | TRBV29-1 | . | TGCAGCGGAGGGGCAAGCGAGACCCAGTACTTC | CSGGASETQYF
. | TRBJ2-2 | TRBV24-1 | . | TGTGCCACCAGTAATCCAACGCCGAACACCGGGGAGCTGTTTTTT | CATSNPTPNTGELFF
. | TRBJ1-2 | TRBV11-2 | few | TGTGCCAGCAGCCCCCCCGGGTGGGCTAATGGCTACACCTTC | CASSPPGWANGYTF
. | TRBJ1-2 | TRBV28 | few | TGTGCCAGCAGTTTCGGGTCCAGGGGCTATGGCTACACCTTC | CASSFGSRGYGYTF
TRBD1 | TRBJ1-5 | TRBV23-1 | few | TGCGCCAGCAGCGAGACAGGGGGCGGCAATCAGCCCCAGCATTTT | CASSETGGGNQPQHF
. | TRBJ1-5 | TRBV20-1 | . | TGCAGTGCTAGATCGGGTCCGAATAGCAATCAGCCCCAGCATTTT | CSARSGPNSNQPQHF
. | TRBJ2-7 | TRBV28 | . | TGTGCCAGCACCCAGGGTCCTCCTCCCTACGAGCAGTACTTC | CASTQGPPPYEQYF
TRBD2 | TRBJ2-3 | TRBV7-8 | few | TGTGCCAGCGTGCAACCGACTAGCGTCAAAGAGACCCAGTACTTT | CASVQPTSVKETQYF
. | TRBJ1-2 | TRBV4-1 | once | TGCGCCAGCAGCGCCCATTCCTGGCCGACCGGGACGACGAACCCCTACTATGGCTACACCTTC | CASSAHSWPTGTTNPYYGYTF
. | TRBJ2-3 | TRBV6-2/TRBV6-3 | many | TGTGCCAGCAGTTACGGGGAGTTGCCCACAGATACGCAGTATTTT | CASSYGELPTDTQYF
. | TRBJ1-3 | TRBV20-1 | . | TGCAGTGCTGAGCGGACGGGATACTCTGGAAACACCATATATTTT | CSAERTGYSGNTIYF
TRBD2 | TRBJ2-2 | TRBV29-1 | few | TGCAGCGTTGAAGATCGAGGGAGGGTTGACACCGGGGAGCTGTTTTTT | CSVEDRGRVDTGELFF
TRBD1 | TRBJ2-3 | TRBV15 | few | TGTGCCACCAGCAGAGGCAGGACAGGGTTGGATACGCAGTATTTT | CATSRGRTGLDTQYF
. | TRBJ1-2 | TRBV6-2/TRBV6-3 | . | TGTGCCAGCACCACACAGGGATATGGCTACACCTTC | CASTTQGYGYTF
TRBD1 | TRBJ2-4 | TRBV6-1 | . | TGTGCCAGCAGTGAAGCCGGGACAGGGGGCCGAAACATTCAGTACTTC | CASSEAGTGGRNIQYF
. | TRBJ1-1 | TRBV2 | few | TGTGCCAGCAGTGCGTGGCAGGTAAACACTGAAGCTTTCTTT | CASSAWQVNTEAFF
TRBD1 | TRBJ1-2 | TRBV12-3/TRBV12-4 | . | TGTGCCAGCAGTTCACAGGGGGCGCAGCGTGGCTACACCTTC | CASSSQGAQRGYTF
TRBD2 | TRBJ2-5 | TRBV6-1 | . | TGTGCCAGCAGTGAAATCACTAGCGGGGGAGAGACCCAGTACTTC | CASSEITSGGETQYF
TRBD2 | TRBJ2-3 | TRBV5-1 | . | TGCGCCAGCAGTGGGCGCGGGGGGCTTACAGATACGCAGTATTTT | CASSGRGGLTDTQYF
. | TRBJ2-3 | TRBV29-1 | . | TGCAGCGTTGTGTTGGCGAGCACAGATACGCAGTATTTT | CSVVLASTDTQYF
. | TRBJ1-1 | TRBV7-2 | few | TGTGCCAGCAGCTTAGACCCCCGGGGCACTGAAGCTTTCTTT | CASSLDPRGTEAFF
TRBD1 | TRBJ1-2 | TRBV18 | . | TGTGCCAGCTCTCGTCAGGGACAGGGGTCCCGCTACACCTTC | CASSRQGQGSRYTF
. | TRBJ1-1 | TRBV12-5 | . | TGTGCTAGTGGAACCAACAGGGAGAACACTGAAGCTTTCTTT | CASGTNRENTEAFF
. | TRBJ2-5 | TRBV12-3/TRBV12-4 | . | TGTGCCAGCAGCCCCCAGAGACTGGCGACAGAGACCCAGTACTTC | CASSPQRLATETQYF
. | TRBJ1-4 | TRBV6-5 | many | TGTGCCAGCAGTTACGCCACACCGGGACACCATGAAAAACTGTTTTTT | CASSYATPGHHEKLFF
. | TRBJ2-1 | TRBV12-3/TRBV12-4 | few | TGTGCCAGCAGTTTAAAACCTAGTCGAGATGAGCAGTTCTTC | CASSLKPSRDEQFF
. | TRBJ1-4 | TRBV9 | . | TGTGCCAGCAGCGTAGTAGGGACCGGGACTGAAAAACTGTTTTTT | CASSVVGTGTEKLFF
. | TRBJ2-7 | TRBV12-3/TRBV12-4 | . | TGTGCCAGCACTGAAGCGGGACATTACTACGAGCAGTACTTC | CASTEAGHYYEQYF
. | TRBJ2-5 | TRBV7-9 | . | TGTGCCAGCACCTTACACCAAGAGACCCAGTACTTC | CASTLHQETQYF
TRBD2 | TRBJ2-1 | TRBV5-1 | . | TGCGCCAGCAGCCGCTCCGGCCTAGCGGGTTCCTACAATGAGCAGTTCTTC | CASSRSGLAGSYNEQFF
TRBD1 | TRBJ2-4 | TRBV5-1 | . | TGCGCCAGCAGCTTGGTTCCTCCGGGACAGGGGGCCAAAAACATTCAGTACTTC | CASSLVPPGQGAKNIQYF
. | TRBJ2-1 | TRBV21-1 | . | TGTGCCAGCAGCAAAGCAGGGACGACCAGGAATGAGCAGTTCTTC | CASSKAGTTRNEQFF
TRBD1 | TRBJ2-2 | TRBV6-4 | . | TGTGCCAGCAGGCACAGGGGGGAGACCGGGGAGCTGTTTTTT | CASRHRGETGELFF